The clone carrying this T cell receptor beta chain was observed many times. The antigen is not known. Breast cancer patients provided tissue from their axillary draining lymph nodes. TCRdb analysed the multiplex PCR reads with MiXCR anew, one entry per CDR3 protein. The sample holds approximately 230,000 distinct CDR3 sequences, under 35% seen once. The sample belongs to a study of breast tumors, draining lymph nodes, adjacent tissues. The CDR3 has 15 amino acids. Trimming left V 1 base short and J 3 bases short, with 13 bases between. Germline CDR1 and CDR2: LNHNV and YYDKDF (reference sequence). Findings and caveats of the study: Luminal-like breast cancer showed significantly higher tumor–nontumor repertoire similarity than basal-like. Tumors had less TCR diversity than lymph nodes, more than nontumor tissue. Data fit most tumor T cells coming from lymph node, expanding in tumor.

The chain carries TRBV15 and TRBJ2-7, with a weak D call TRBD2 (6 bases). The sequencing input was axillary lymph node tissue. This receptor was taken from a female donor with breast cancer. Some clones in this sample may be carry-over from other donors' samples. CDR3 nucleotide sequence: TGTGCCACCAGCAGAGGGCTGGGTAGCGGCTACGAGCAGTACTTC. Its translation: CATSRGLGSGYEQYF.